The 5 T cell receptor beta chains in this list originate from one sample, sequenced in a study of a mutant IDH1 vaccine in newly diagnosed glioma. The assay was immunoSEQ multiplex PCR, and TCRdb's table has in-frame clones only and misses some. The data contain some 68,000 clones, less than 85% of them singletons. Time point reported: baseline, week 1 (first vaccination visit). The treatment here: pre-vaccination baseline after standard-of-care therapy. The source material was PBMCs, sampled from a glioma patient treated with radiotherapy, temozolomide or both. The source of these receptors is a man aged 50 to 59 with glioma.

This chain links TRBV5-1 with TRBJ1-3, with D tentatively TRBD1 (5 bases). The CDR3 has 14 residues. V lost 3 bases and J lost 1, with 8 bases in between. In germline, CDR1 is SGHRS, CDR2 YFSETQ. CDR3 DNA sequence: TGCGCCAGCAGCTCCGACAGTTCTGGAAACACCATATATTTT. The encoded protein is CASSSDSSGNTIYF.

This clone was detected only a few times. This chain joins TRBV5-6 and TRBJ1-1, with no clear D. The CDR3 covers 14 residues. Trimming took 1 base from V and 1 from J, leaving 8 bases between them. The germline V gene encodes CDR1 SGHDT and CDR2 YYEEEE. The chain's CDR3 is CASSLFVRNTEAFF. The CDR3 region has the DNA TGTGCCAGCAGCTTGTTCGTTAGGAACACTGAAGCTTTCTTT. Full variable domain (missing parts from reference TRBV5-6 and TRBJ1-1): DAGVTQSPTHLIKTRGQQVTLRCSPKSGHDTVSWYQQALGQGPQFIFQYYEEEERQRGNFPDRFSGHQFPNYSSELNVNALLLGDSALYLCASSLFVRNTEAFFGQGTRLTVV.

V and J are TRBV18 and TRBJ1-4; TRBD1 aligns across 7 bases. Germline-derived CDR1 and CDR2 are KGHSH and LQKENI. The V gene end was trimmed by 0 bases and the J gene end by 6 bases; junction bases not matched to a gene: 13. The CDR3 extends over 18 amino acids. The CDR3 loop is CASSPPTGPRLRDEKLFF. CDR3 DNA: TGTGCCAGCTCACCACCGACAGGGCCCCGGCTAAGGGATGAAAAACTGTTTTTT.

This chain uses TRBV7-2 with TRBJ1-1, with a possible D match to TRBD1 (6 bases). Trimming shortened V by 5 bases and J by 7 bases, and 14 bases separated the two germline ends. Per the germline V gene, CDR1 is SGHTA and CDR2 is FQGNSA. The CDR3 runs 13 residues. The CDR3 coding sequence is TGTGCCAGCAGCAAAAAGGGACACGGTGAAGCTTTCTTT. Translated: CASSKKGHGEAFF.

The rearrangement uses TRBV30 and TRBJ1-5; 7 positions match TRBD1. With V trimmed by 5 bases and J by 11 bases, 12 bases remained unmatched. The CDR3 runs 13 residues. Germline values: CDR1 GTSNPN, CDR2 SVGIG (reference sequence). The CDR3 spells CAWARGGISAQHF. CDR3 coding DNA: TGTGCCTGGGCCAGGGGGGGGATTTCGGCCCAGCATTTT.